This is a list of T cell receptor beta chains from one sample in a study of T cells in Graves' hyperthyroidism and ophthalmopathy. Each CDR3 protein gets one entry after TCRdb re-called the multiplex PCR reads with MiXCR. The repertoire holds 600,000 to 700,000 distinct CDR3 sequences, roughly 14% seen once, with about 3.9% in the top ten. The sequenced sample consisted of blood. These receptor sequences come from a woman in her 40s with Graves' ophthalmopathy. CDR3s include the opening cysteine and the closing phenylalanine or tryptophan. A D gene is named only where the DNA matches it firmly. Clone size is given for some rows only: seen once, a few or many times, or a class if the clone is expanded.

many	NA	TRBV20-1	TRBJ1-5	TGCAGTGCTAGGGAGTCTGGCGGGAATCAGCCCCAGCATTTT	CSARESGGNQPQHF
few	NA	TRBV4-1	TRBJ1-5	TGCGCCAGCAGCCAAGATCCCGGCCTCGGAGGTCAGCCCCAGCATTTT	CASSQDPGLGGQPQHF
many	TRBD1	TRBV12-3/TRBV12-4	TRBJ1-2	TGTGCCAGCAGACTCGGACAGGGGAACTATGGCTACACCTTC	CASRLGQGNYGYTF
NA	NA	TRBV11-1	TRBJ2-7	TGTGCCAGCAGCCCCCCGGGACCCTCCCGAGCCCAGTACGAGCAGTACTTC	CASSPPGPSRAQYEQYF
many	TRBD1	TRBV28	TRBJ2-5	TGTGCCAGCAGTTTACCGGGACAGGGTGAGACCCAGTACTTC	CASSLPGQGETQYF
many	TRBD1	TRBV28	TRBJ1-6	TGTGCCAGCACCCTCACGACAGGGGTCTCACCCCTCCACTTT	CASTLTTGVSPLHF
NA	NA	TRBV7-9	TRBJ2-3	TGTGCCAGCTGGTCGGCTGATACGCAGTATTTT	CASWSADTQYF
many	NA	TRBV7-3	TRBJ2-2	TGTGCCAGCAGCTTCCAGGCCCACGGGGAGCTGTTTTTT	CASSFQAHGELFF
many	TRBD1	TRBV12-3/TRBV12-4	TRBJ1-1	TGTGCCAGCAGTGATAATAAACAGGGGTTGAACACTGAAGCTTTCTTT	CASSDNKQGLNTEAFF
many	NA	TRBV7-2	TRBJ2-2	TGTGCCAGCAGCCCCCAGCGAGCCGGGGAGCTGTTTTTT	CASSPQRAGELFF